The rows below give T cell receptor beta chains drawn from one sample of a study of brain T cells in children with intractable seizures. Sequenced by immunoSEQ multiplex PCR; TCRdb stores in-frame clones only, minus some. This table holds hundreds of thousands of clones, about 93% found once. The specimen was peripheral blood, collected roughly 5 months after surgery. These receptors were obtained from a boy less than two years old with tuberous sclerosis and intractable seizures. CDR3s include the opening cysteine and the closing phenylalanine or tryptophan. Each record gives: V gene, clone size, J gene, D gene, CDR3 DNA, CDR3 protein. D genes are given only for firm matches. Clone sizes are given selectively: once, few, many, or a class where the clone is expanded.

TRBV6-4	.	TRBJ2-2	TRBD1	TGTGCCAGCCGGGACAGCACGAACACCGGGGAGCTGTTTTTT	CASRDSTNTGELFF
TRBV5-1	.	TRBJ1-2	.	TGCGCCAGCACCCTTGGAGGCGGCTACACCTTC	CASTLGGGYTF
TRBV30	.	TRBJ2-5	.	TGTGCCTGGTCTTGGGGGGCGAAAGAGACCCAGTACTTC	CAWSWGAKETQYF
TRBV11-2	.	TRBJ1-5	.	TGTGCCAGCAGCTTAATGACAGCTCCTCAGCCCCAGCATTTT	CASSLMTAPQPQHF
TRBV2	.	TRBJ2-1	.	TGTGCCAGCAAAGGGGGGGTCGCAGTGGGCGAGCAGTTCTTC	CASKGGVAVGEQFF
TRBV11-2	once	TRBJ2-3	.	TGTGCCAGCAGCTCCAGAACTCCAGGGGGGGCAGATACGCAGTATTTT	CASSSRTPGGADTQYF
TRBV6-1	.	TRBJ1-2	.	TGTGCCAGCAGTGAAGGTCACAGAACTAACTATGGCTACACCTTC	CASSEGHRTNYGYTF
TRBV5-8	.	TRBJ1-1	.	TGTGCCAGCAGCCACCGCGTCCTCAAGGGGTCTGAAGCTTTCTTT	CASSHRVLKGSEAFF
TRBV27	.	TRBJ2-5	.	TGTGCCAGCAGTTTAGCGGGGGCCCAAGAGACCCAGTACTTC	CASSLAGAQETQYF
TRBV6-5	.	TRBJ1-5	TRBD1	TGTGCCAGCAGAGGACAGGCCGGCCAGCCCCAGCATTTT	CASRGQAGQPQHF
TRBV6-6	.	TRBJ2-3	.	TGTGCCAGCAGCGACCTAGGCCCTAGCACAGATACGCAGTATTTT	CASSDLGPSTDTQYF
TRBV10-3	.	TRBJ2-5	.	TGTGCCAGCCAAGCGGAAGAGACCCAGTACTTC	CASQAEETQYF
TRBV5-6	once	TRBJ1-5	.	TGTGCCAGCAGCTTAGGACTGAAATCCAAAACGCCCCAGCATTTT	CASSLGLKSKTPQHF
TRBV5-1	.	TRBJ1-6	.	TGCGCCAGCCGTGACATCACCGATTCACCCCTCCACTTT	CASRDITDSPLHF
TRBV19	.	TRBJ1-5	.	TGTGCCAGTAGTATAGAGGGTGGCAATCAGCCCCAGCATTTT	CASSIEGGNQPQHF
TRBV27	.	TRBJ2-2	TRBD1	TGTGCCAGCAGTTTTTACGGACAGGGTACCGGGGAGCTGTTTTTT	CASSFYGQGTGELFF
TRBV6-5	.	TRBJ2-7	.	TGTGCCAGCAGTTACTCACCCAGTGGATACGAGCAGTACTTC	CASSYSPSGYEQYF
TRBV2	.	TRBJ2-4	.	TGTGCCAGCAGTGAAGTATCCGGTTATGATCAGTACTTC	CASSEVSGYDQYF
TRBV6-6	once	TRBJ1-2	.	TGTGCCAGCAGCCTGATCTCCCCCGGAGACACCTATGGCTACACCTTC	CASSLISPGDTYGYTF
TRBV12-5	once	TRBJ2-1	TRBD2	TGTGCTAGTGGTTTGGGACAGACTAGCGGGAGCTCCTACAATGAGCAGTTCTTC	CASGLGQTSGSSYNEQFF
TRBV20-1	once	TRBJ2-1	.	TGCAGTGCCACGGGGGCCCTCGAGCAGTTCTTC	CSATGALEQFF
TRBV14	.	TRBJ2-7	TRBD1	TGTGCCAGCAGTCTAAACAGGGGTCGGTTCTACGAGCAGTACTTC	CASSLNRGRFYEQYF
TRBV30	.	TRBJ1-2	.	TGTGCCTGGAGTGTACCCAGGGGTCACGATGGCTACACCTTC	CAWSVPRGHDGYTF
TRBV19	.	TRBJ1-1	.	TGTGCCAGTAGTCCTTCTAACACTGAAGCTTTCTTT	CASSPSNTEAFF
TRBV7-8	.	TRBJ1-1	TRBD1	TGTGCCAGCAGCTCCCGGGACAGGGGGCGGTTAAACACTGAAGCTTTCTTT	CASSSRDRGRLNTEAFF
TRBV19	.	TRBJ1-2	.	TGTGCCAGTAGTATCGGCAGGGGCAGAGGCTACACCTTC	CASSIGRGRGYTF
TRBV11-2	.	TRBJ2-1	TRBD2	TGTGCCAGCAGCTTGGGACTAGCGGGAGTCGGTGAGCAGTTCTTC	CASSLGLAGVGEQFF
TRBV21-1	.	TRBJ2-3	.	TGTGCCAGCAGCCCTAATGGACTATTCATTACAGATACGCAGTATTTT	CASSPNGLFITDTQYF
TRBV27	.	TRBJ2-7	.	TGTGCCAGCAGTTTAGCAGGTAACTACGAGCAGTACTTC	CASSLAGNYEQYF